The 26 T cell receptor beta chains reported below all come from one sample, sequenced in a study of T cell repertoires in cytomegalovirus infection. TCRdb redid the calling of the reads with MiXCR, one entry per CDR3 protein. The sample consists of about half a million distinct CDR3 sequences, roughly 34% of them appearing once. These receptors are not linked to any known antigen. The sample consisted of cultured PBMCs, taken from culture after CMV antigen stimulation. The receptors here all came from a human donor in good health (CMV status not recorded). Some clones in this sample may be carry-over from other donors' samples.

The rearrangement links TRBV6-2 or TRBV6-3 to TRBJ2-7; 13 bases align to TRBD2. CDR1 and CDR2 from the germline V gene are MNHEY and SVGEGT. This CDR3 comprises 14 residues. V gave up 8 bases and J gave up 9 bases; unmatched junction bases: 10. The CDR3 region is CASGTGTSGIRQYF. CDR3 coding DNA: TGTGCCAGCGGAACCGGGACTAGCGGGATCCGGCAGTACTTC.

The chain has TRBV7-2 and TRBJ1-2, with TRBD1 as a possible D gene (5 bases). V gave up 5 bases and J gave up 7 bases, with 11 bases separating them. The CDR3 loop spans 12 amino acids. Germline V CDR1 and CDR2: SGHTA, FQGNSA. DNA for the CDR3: TGTGCCAGCAGCCGGGGGTTTGGTGGCTACACCTTC. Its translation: CASSRGFGGYTF.

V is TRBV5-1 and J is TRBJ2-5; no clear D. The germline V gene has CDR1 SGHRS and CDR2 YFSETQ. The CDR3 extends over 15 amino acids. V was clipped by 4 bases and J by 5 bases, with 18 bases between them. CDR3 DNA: TGCGCCAGCAGCCCCTATTCCGGTATTCGGGAGACCCAGTACTTC. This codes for CASSPYSGIRETQYF.

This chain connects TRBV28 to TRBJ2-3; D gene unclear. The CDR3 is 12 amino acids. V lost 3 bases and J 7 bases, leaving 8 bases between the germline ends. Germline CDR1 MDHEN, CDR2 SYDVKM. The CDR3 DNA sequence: TGTGCCAGCAGTTTTTCCCTGCATACGCAGTATTTT. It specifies CASSFSLHTQYF.

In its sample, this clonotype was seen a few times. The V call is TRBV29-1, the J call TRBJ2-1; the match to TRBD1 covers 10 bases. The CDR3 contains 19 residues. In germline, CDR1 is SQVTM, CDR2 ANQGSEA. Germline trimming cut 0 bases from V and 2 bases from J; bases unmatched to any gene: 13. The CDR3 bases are TGCAGCGTTGAAGATCTTATGACAGGGGGCAGGGGAACCTACAATGAGCAGTTCTTC. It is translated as CSVEDLMTGGRGTYNEQFF.

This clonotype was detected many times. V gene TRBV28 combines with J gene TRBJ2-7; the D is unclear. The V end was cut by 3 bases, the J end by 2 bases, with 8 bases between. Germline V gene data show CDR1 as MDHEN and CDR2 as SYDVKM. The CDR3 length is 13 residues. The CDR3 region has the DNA TGTGCCAGCAGTTTGGGGATGGCCTACGAGCAGTACTTC. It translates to CASSLGMAYEQYF.

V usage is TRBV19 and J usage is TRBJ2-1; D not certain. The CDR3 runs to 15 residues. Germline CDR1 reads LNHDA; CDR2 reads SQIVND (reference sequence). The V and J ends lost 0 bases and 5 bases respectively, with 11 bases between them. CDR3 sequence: CASSIDWALHNEQFF. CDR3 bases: TGTGCCAGTAGTATAGATTGGGCGCTTCACAATGAGCAGTTCTTC.

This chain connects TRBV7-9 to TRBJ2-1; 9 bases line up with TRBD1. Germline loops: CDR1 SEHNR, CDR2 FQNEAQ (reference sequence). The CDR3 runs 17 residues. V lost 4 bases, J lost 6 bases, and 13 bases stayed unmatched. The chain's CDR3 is CASSSRTAGTGSNEQFF. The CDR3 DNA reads TGTGCCAGCAGCTCTAGAACCGCCGGGACAGGGTCCAATGAGCAGTTCTTC.

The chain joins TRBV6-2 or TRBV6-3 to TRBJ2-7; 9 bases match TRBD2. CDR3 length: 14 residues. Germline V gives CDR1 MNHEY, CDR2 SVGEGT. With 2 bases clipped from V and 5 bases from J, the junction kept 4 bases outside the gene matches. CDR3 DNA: TGTGCCAGCAGTTACCGGGGACTAGCTAACGAGCAGTACTTC. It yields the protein CASSYRGLANEQYF.

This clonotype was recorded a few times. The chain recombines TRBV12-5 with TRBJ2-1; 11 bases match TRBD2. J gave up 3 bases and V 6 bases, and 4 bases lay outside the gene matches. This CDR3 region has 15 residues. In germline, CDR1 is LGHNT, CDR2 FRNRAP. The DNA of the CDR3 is TGTGCTAGTGGCCTTCTAGCGGGAGGCTACAATGAGCAGTTCTTC. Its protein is CASGLLAGGYNEQFF.

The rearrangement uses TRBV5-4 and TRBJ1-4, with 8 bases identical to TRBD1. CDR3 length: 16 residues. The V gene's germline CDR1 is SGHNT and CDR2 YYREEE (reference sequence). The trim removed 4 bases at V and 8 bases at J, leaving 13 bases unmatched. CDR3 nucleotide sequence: TGTGCCAGCAGCCCCGGGACCGACAGGGGAAACGAAAAACTGTTTTTT. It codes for CASSPGTDRGNEKLFF.

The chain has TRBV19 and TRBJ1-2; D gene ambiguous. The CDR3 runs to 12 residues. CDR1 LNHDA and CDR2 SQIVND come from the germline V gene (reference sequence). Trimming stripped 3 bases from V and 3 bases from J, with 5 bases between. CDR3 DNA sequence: TGTGCCAGTAGTATCAGTTACTATGGCTACACCTTC. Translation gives CASSISYYGYTF.

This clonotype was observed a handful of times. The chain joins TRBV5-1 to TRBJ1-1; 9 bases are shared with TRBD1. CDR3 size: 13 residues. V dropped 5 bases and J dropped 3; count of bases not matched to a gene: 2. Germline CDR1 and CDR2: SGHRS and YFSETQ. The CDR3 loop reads CASRRQGDTEAFF. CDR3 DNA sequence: TGCGCCAGCAGGCGACAGGGGGACACTGAAGCTTTCTTT.

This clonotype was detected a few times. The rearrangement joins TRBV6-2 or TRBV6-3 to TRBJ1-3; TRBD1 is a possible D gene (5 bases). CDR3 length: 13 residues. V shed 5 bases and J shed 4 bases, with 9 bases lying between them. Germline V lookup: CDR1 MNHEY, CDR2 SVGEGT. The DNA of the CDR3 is TGTGCCAGCAGTCTCCGGGACGGAAACACCATATATTTT. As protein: CASSLRDGNTIYF.

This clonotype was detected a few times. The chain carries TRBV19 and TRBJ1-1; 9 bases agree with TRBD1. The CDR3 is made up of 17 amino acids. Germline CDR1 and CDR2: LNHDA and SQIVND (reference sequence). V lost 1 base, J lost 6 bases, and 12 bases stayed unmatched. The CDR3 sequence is CASSIGQVGQGWAEAFF. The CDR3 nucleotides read TGTGCCAGTAGTATAGGCCAGGTCGGACAGGGGTGGGCTGAAGCTTTCTTT. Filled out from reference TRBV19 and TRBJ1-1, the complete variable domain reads DGGITQSPKYLFRKEGQNVTLSCEQNLNHDAMYWYRQDPGQGLRLIYYSQIVNDFQKGDIAEGYSVSREKKESFPLTVTSAQKNPTAFYLCASSIGQVGQGWAEAFFGQGTRLTVV.

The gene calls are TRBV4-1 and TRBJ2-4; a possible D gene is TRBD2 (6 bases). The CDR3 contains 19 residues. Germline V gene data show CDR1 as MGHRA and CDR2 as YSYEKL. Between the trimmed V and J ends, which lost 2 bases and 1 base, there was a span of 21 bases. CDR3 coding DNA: TGCGCCAGCAGCCAACCTTGGGACCCGCGGGGAGTCGCCAAAAACATTCAGTACTTC. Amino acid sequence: CASSQPWDPRGVAKNIQYF.

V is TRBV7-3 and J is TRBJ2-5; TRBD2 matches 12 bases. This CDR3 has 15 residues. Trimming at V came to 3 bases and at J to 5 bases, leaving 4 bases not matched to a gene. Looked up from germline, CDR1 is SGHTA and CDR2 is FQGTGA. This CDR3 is CASSLTSGSLETQYF. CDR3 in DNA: TGTGCCAGCAGCTTGACTAGCGGGAGTTTGGAGACCCAGTACTTC. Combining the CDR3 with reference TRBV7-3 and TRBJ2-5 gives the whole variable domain GAGVSQTPSNKVTEKGKYVELRCDPISGHTALYWYRQSLGQGPEFLIYFQGTGAADDSGLPNDRFFAVRPEGSVSTLKIQRTERGDSAVYLCASSLTSGSLETQYFGPGTRLLVL.

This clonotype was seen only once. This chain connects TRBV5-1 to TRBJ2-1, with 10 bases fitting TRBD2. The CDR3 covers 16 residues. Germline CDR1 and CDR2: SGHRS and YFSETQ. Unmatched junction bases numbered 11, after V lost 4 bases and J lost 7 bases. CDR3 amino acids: CASSKDPSGRFNEQFF. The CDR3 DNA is TGCGCCAGCAGCAAGGATCCTAGCGGGAGATTTAATGAGCAGTTCTTC.

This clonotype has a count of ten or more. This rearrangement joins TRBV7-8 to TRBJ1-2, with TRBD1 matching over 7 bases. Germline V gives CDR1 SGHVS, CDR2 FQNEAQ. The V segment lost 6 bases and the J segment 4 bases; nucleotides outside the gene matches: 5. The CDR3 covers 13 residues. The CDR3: CASRTSGGYGYTF. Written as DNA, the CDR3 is TGTGCCAGCAGGACCTCAGGGGGCTATGGCTACACCTTC. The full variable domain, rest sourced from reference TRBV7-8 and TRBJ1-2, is GAGVSQSPRYKVAKRGQDVALRCDPISGHVSLFWYQQALGQGPEFLTYFQNEAQLDKSGLPSDRFFAERPEGSVSTLKIQRTQQEDSAVYLCASRTSGGYGYTFGSGTRLTVV.

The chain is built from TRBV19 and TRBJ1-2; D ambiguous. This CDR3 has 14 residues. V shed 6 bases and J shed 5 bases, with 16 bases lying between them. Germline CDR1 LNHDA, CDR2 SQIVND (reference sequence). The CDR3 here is CASSHGTSGYGYTF. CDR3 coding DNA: TGTGCCAGTAGCCATGGAACGTCGGGGTATGGCTACACCTTC.

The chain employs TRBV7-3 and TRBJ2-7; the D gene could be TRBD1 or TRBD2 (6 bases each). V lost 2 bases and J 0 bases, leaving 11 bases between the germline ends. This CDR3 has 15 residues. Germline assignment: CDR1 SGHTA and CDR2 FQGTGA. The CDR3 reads CASSLEGGVSYEQYF. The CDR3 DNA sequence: TGTGCCAGCAGCTTAGAGGGGGGAGTCTCCTACGAGCAGTACTTC. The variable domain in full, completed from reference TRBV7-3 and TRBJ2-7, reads GAGVSQTPSNKVTEKGKYVELRCDPISGHTALYWYRQSLGQGPEFLIYFQGTGAADDSGLPNDRFFAVRPEGSVSTLKIQRTERGDSAVYLCASSLEGGVSYEQYFGPGTRLTVT.

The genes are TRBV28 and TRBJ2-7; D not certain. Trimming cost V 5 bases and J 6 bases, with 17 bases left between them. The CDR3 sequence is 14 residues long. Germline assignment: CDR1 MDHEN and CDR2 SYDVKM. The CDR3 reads CASSLYKSRGEQYF. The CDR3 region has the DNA TGTGCCAGCAGTCTGTACAAGAGCAGAGGCGAGCAGTACTTC.

For the CDR3, the DNA is TGTGCCAGCAGCGCCCTCCAAGGACAATACAATGAGCAGTTCTTC. As protein: CASSALQGQYNEQFF. V and J are TRBV11-2 and TRBJ2-1; tentatively, D is TRBD1 (5 bases). The CDR3 is made up of 15 amino acids. Trimming shortened V by 5 bases and J by 4 bases, and 15 bases separated the two germline ends. Germline assignment: CDR1 SGHAT and CDR2 FQNNGV. Looking up the rest from reference TRBV11-2 and TRBJ2-1 gives the full variable domain: EAGVAQSPRYKIIEKRQSVAFWCNPISGHATLYWYQQILGQGPKLLIQFQNNGVVDDSQLPKDRFSAERLKGVDSTLKIQPAKLEDSAVYLCASSALQGQYNEQFFGPGTRLTVL.

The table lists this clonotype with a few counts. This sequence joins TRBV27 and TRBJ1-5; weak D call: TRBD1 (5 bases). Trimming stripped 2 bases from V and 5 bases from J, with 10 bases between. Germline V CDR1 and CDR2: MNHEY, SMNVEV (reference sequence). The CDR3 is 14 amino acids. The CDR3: CASSLRLRDQPQHF. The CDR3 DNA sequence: TGTGCCAGCAGTTTAAGGCTCAGGGATCAGCCCCAGCATTTT.

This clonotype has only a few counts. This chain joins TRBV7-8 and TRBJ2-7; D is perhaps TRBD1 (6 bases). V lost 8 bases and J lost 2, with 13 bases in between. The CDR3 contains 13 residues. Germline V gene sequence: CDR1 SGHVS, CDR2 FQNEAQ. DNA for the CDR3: TGTGCCAGCGGTCGAGGGGGAGCCTACGAGCAGTACTTC. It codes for CASGRGGAYEQYF.

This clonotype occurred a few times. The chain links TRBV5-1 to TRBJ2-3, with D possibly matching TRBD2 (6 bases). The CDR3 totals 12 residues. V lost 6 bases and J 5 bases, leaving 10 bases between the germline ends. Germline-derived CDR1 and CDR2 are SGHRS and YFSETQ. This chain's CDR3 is CASNGEEDTQYF. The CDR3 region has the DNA TGCGCCAGCAACGGGGAGGAAGATACGCAGTATTTT.